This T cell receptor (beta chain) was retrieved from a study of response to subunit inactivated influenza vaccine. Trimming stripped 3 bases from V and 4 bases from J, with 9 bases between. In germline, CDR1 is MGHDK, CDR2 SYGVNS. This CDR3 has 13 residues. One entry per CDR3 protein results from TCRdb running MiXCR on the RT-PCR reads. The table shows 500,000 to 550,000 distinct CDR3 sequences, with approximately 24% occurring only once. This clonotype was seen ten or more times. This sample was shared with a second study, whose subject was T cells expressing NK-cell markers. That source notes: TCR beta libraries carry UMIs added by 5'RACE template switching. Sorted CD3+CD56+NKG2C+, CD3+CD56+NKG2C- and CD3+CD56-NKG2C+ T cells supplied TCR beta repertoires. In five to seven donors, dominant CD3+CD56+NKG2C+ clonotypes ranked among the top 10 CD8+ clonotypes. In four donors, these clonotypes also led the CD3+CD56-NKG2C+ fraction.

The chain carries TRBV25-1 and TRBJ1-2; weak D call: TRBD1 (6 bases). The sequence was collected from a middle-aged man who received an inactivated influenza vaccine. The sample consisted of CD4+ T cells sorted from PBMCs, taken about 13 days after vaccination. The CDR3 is CASSDTGRYGYTF. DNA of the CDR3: TGTGCCAGCAGTGATACAGGGCGCTATGGCTACACCTTC.